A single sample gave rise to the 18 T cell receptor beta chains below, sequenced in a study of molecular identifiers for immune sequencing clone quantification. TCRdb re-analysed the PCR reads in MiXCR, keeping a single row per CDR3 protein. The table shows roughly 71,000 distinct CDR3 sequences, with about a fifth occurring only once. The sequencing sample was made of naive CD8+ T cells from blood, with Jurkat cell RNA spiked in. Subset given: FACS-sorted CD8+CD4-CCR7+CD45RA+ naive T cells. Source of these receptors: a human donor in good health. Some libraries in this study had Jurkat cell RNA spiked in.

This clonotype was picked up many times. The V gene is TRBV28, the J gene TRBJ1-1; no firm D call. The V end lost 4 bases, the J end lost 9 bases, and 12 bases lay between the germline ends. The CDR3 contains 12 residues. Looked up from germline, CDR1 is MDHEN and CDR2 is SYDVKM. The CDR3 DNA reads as TGTGCCAGCAGTTCCCCCACCAGTAAAGCTTTCTTT. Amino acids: CASSSPTSKAFF. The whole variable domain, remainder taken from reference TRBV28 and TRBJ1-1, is DVKVTQSSRYLVKRTGEKVFLECVQDMDHENMFWYRQDPGLGLRLIYFSYDVKMKEKGDIPEGYSVSREKKERFSLILESASTNQTSMYLCASSSPTSKAFFGQGTRLTVV.

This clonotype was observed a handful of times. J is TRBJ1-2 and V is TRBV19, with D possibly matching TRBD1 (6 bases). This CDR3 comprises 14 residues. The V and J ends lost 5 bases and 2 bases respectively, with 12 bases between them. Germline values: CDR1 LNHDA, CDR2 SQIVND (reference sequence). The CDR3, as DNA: TGTGCCAGTAGTGTTCTGGGGGCGAACTATGGCTACACCTTC. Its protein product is CASSVLGANYGYTF. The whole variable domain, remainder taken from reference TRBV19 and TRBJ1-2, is DGGITQSPKYLFRKEGQNVTLSCEQNLNHDAMYWYRQDPGQGLRLIYYSQIVNDFQKGDIAEGYSVSREKKESFPLTVTSAQKNPTAFYLCASSVLGANYGYTFGSGTRLTVV.

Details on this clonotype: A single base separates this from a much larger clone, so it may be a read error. The CDR3 DNA is TGTGCCAGCAGTCGGGACAGGGAAGGCAGTCAGCCCCAGCATTTT. It yields the protein CASSRDREGSQPQHF. The chain couples TRBV28 to TRBJ1-5; 9 bases are shared with TRBD1. V shed 5 bases, J shed 6 bases, and the junction held 8 bases outside the gene matches. The germline CDR1 and CDR2 sequences are MDHEN and SYDVKM. The CDR3 totals 15 residues.

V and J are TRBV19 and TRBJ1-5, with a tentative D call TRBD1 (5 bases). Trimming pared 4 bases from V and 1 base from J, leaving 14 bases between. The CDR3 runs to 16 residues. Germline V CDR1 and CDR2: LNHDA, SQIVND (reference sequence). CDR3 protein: CASSTVGEISNQPQHF. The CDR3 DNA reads TGTGCCAGTAGTACGGTGGGGGAGATCAGCAATCAGCCCCAGCATTTT.

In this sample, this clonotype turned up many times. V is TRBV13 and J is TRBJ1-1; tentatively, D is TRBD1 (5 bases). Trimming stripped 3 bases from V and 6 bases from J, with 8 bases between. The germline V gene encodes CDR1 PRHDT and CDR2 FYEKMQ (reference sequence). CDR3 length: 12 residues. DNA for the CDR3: TGTGCCAGCAGCTTGGGGCGCGCTGAAGCTTTCTTT. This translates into CASSLGRAEAFF.

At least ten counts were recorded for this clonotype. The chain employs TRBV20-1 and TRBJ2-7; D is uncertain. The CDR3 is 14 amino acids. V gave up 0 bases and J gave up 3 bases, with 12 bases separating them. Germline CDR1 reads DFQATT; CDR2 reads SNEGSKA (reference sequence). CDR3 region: CSARDSRWNYEQYF. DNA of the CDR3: TGCAGTGCTAGAGATTCGCGCTGGAACTACGAGCAGTACTTC.

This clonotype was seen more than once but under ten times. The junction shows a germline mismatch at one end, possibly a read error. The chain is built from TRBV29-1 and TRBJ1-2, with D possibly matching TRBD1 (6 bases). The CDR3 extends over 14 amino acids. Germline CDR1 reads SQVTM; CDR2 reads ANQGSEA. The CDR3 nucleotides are TGCAGCGTTGATCTCCGACAGGATAACTATGGCCACACCTTC. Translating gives CSVDLRQDNYGHTF.

The CDR3 reads CASRIIAGGPYEQYF. The CDR3 coding sequence is TGTGCCAGCAGGATCATAGCGGGAGGGCCGTACGAGCAGTACTTC. V gene TRBV7-8 combines with J gene TRBJ2-7; 11 bases fit TRBD2. This CDR3 region has 15 residues. V gave up 6 bases and J gave up 4 bases; unmatched junction bases: 8. Germline V CDR1 and CDR2: SGHVS, FQNEAQ.

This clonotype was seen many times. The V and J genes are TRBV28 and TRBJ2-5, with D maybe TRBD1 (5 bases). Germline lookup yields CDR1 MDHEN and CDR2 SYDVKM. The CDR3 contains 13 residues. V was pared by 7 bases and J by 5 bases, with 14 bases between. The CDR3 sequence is CASNFQGEETQYF. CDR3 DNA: TGTGCCAGCAATTTCCAGGGCGAGGAGACCCAGTACTTC.

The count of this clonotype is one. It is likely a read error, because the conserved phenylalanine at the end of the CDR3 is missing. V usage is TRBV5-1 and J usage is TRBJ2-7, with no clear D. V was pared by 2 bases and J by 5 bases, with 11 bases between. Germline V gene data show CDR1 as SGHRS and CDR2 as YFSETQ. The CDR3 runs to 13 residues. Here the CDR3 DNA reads TGCGCCAGCAGCTTCGCGTTTCTTGACGAGCAGTACCTC. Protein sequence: CASSFAFLDEQYL.

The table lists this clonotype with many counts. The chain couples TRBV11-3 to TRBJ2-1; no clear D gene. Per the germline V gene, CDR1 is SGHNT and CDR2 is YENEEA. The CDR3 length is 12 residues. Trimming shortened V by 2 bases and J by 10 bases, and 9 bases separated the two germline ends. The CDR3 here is CASSLSSREQFF. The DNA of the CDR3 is TGTGCCAGCAGCTTAAGCAGTCGCGAGCAGTTCTTC.

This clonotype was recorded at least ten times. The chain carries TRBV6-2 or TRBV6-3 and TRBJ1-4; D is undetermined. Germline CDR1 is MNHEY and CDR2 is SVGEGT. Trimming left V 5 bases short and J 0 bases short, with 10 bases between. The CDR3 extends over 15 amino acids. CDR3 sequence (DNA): TGTGCCAGCAGTGAATCGACAACAACTAATGAAAAACTGTTTTTT. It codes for CASSESTTTNEKLFF.

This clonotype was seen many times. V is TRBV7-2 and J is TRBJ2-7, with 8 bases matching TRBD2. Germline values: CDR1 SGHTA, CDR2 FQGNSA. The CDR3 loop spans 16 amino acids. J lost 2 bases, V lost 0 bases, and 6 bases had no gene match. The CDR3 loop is CASSLADFSGTYEQYF. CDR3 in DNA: TGTGCCAGCAGCTTAGCGGATTTTAGCGGGACCTACGAGCAGTACTTC.

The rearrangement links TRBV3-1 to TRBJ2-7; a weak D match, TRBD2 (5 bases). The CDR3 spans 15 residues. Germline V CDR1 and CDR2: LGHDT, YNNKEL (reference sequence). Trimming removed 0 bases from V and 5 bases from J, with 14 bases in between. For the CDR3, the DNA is TGTGCCAGCAGCCAAGAATCGGGCGGGTCCCACGAGCAGTACTTC. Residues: CASSQESGGSHEQYF.

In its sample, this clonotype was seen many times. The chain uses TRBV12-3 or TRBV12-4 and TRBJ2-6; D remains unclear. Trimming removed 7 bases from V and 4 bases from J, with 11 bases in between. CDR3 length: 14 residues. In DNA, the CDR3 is TGTGCCAGCACCCCAGGAACGGGGGCCAACGTCCTGACTTTC. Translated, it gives CASTPGTGANVLTF.

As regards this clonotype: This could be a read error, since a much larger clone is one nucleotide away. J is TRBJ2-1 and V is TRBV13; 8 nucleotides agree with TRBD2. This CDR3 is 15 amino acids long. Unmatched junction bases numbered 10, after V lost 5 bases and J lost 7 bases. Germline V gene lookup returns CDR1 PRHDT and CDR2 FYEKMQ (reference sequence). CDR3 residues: CASSPQTSEGNEQFF. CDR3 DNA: TGTGCCAGCAGCCCCCAGACTAGCGAGGGGAATGAGCAGTTCTTC.

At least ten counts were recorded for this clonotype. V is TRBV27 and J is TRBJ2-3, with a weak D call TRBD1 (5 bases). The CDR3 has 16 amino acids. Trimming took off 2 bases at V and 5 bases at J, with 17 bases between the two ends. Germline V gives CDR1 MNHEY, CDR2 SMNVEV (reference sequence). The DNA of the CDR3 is TGTGCCAGCAGTTTAATAGCAGGGTTAGTGGGAGATACGCAGTATTTT. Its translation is CASSLIAGLVGDTQYF.

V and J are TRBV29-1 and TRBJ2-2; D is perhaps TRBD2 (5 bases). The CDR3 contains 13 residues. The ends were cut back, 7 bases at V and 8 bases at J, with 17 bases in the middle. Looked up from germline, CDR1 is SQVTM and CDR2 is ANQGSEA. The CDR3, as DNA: TGCAGCGCCACGACGGGGAGCGGAGGGGAGCTGTTTTTT. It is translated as CSATTGSGGELFF.